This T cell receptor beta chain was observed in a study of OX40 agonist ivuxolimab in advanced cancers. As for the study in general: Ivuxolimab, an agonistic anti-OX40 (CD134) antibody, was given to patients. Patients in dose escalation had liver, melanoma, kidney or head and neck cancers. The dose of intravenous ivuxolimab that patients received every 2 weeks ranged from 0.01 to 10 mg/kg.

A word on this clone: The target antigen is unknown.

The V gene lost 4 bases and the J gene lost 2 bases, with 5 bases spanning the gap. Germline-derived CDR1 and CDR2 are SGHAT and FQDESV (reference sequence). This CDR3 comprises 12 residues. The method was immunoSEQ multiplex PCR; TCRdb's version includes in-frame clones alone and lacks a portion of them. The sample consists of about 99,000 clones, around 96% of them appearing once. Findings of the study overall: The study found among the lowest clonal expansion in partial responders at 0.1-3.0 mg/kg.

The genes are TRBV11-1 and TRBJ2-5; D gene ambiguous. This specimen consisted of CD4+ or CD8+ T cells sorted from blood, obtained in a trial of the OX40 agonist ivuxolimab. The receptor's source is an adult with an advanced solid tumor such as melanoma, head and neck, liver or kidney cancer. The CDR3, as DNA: TGTGCCAGCAGCTGGGGTCAAGAGACCCAGTACTTC. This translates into CASSWGQETQYF.